The 27 T cell receptor beta chains in this list originate from one sample, sequenced in a study of blood T cell repertoires in COVID-19 (dated by TCRdb to the early 2020s). Library method: the immunoSEQ multiplex PCR assay. TCRdb obtained this table from immuneACCESS and retained in-frame rearrangements with V and J assigned. These tables miss some clones; where compared with another copy, unresolved V genes account for less than half of the shortfall, and the remainder is unexplained. The sample table shows roughly 80,000 clones, and about nine tenths are seen once. Of the sample, 2% to 3% is held by the ten largest clones. Sample: peripheral blood. All receptors derive from a man aged 50 or older with COVID-19, enrolled during active disease.

The V and J genes are TRBV4-2 and TRBJ2-1; TRBD2 aligns across 9 bases. Trimming cost V 3 bases and J 8 bases; bases outside gene matches: 8. Per germline, CDR1 LGHNA and CDR2 YNFKEQ. The CDR3 has 15 residues. The chain's CDR3 is CASSQDGAGGDEQFF. CDR3 nucleotide sequence: TGTGCCAGCAGCCAGGACGGAGCGGGAGGTGATGAGCAGTTCTTC.

V and J are TRBV7-9 and TRBJ2-2; tentative D call: TRBD2 (6 bases). Per the germline V gene, CDR1 is SEHNR and CDR2 is FQNEAQ (reference sequence). V was pared by 2 bases and J by 5 bases, with 12 bases between. This CDR3 is built from 15 residues. For the CDR3, the DNA is TGTGCCAGCAGCTTACGGGGGTTTGAGACCGGGGAGCTGTTTTTT. This encodes CASSLRGFETGELFF.

V gene TRBV7-9 combines with J gene TRBJ2-1; the match to TRBD2 covers 12 bases. This CDR3 has 17 residues. V trimming: 6 bases; J trimming: 7 bases; junction bases outside the gene matches: 13. Germline V gene sequence: CDR1 SEHNR, CDR2 FQNEAQ (reference sequence). For the CDR3, the DNA is TGTGCCAGCAGTCCCTTGACTAGCGGGAGAGGTTCGAATGAGCAGTTCTTC. Amino acid sequence: CASSPLTSGRGSNEQFF. The variable domain in full, with the rest retrieved from reference TRBV7-9 and TRBJ2-1, is DTGVSQNPRHKITKRGQNVTFRCDPISEHNRLYWYRQTLGQGPEFLTYFQNEAQLEKSRLLSDRFSAERPKGSFSTLEIQRTEQGDSAMYLCASSPLTSGRGSNEQFFGPGTRLTVL.

This chain links TRBV7-9 with TRBJ1-1, with D maybe TRBD1 (6 bases). V lost 5 bases and J 1 base, leaving 14 bases between the germline ends. Germline CDR1 reads SEHNR; CDR2 reads FQNEAQ (reference sequence). This CDR3 spans 15 amino acids. The DNA for the CDR3 is TGTGCCAGCAGCCGACTGACAGGACCGAACACTGAAGCTTTCTTT. Translation: CASSRLTGPNTEAFF. The full variable domain, in which reference TRBV7-9 and TRBJ1-1 provide the parts outside the CDR3, is DTGVSQNPRHKITKRGQNVTFRCDPISEHNRLYWYRQTLGQGPEFLTYFQNEAQLEKSRLLSDRFSAERPKGSFSTLEIQRTEQGDSAMYLCASSRLTGPNTEAFFGQGTRLTVV.

The chain carries TRBV3-1 (or the pseudogene TRBV3-2) and TRBJ1-5, with D unresolved. Trimming removed 0 bases from V and 6 bases from J, with 9 bases in between. Germline-derived CDR1 and CDR2 are LGHDT and YNNKEL (reference sequence). The CDR3 is made up of 14 amino acids. CDR3 nucleotide sequence: TGTGCCAGCAGCCAAGAGCGGGTGGGTCAGCCCCAGCATTTT. Encoded protein: CASSQERVGQPQHF.

This chain uses TRBV19 with TRBJ2-1; D is possibly TRBD2 (5 bases). Germline CDR1 LNHDA, CDR2 SQIVND (reference sequence). This CDR3 spans 12 amino acids. V lost 5 bases, J lost 7 bases, and 9 bases lay in between. In DNA, the CDR3 is TGTGCCAGTAGTTCGGGGTCAAATGAGCAGTTCTTC. Translation gives CASSSGSNEQFF.

The rearrangement joins TRBV6-1 to TRBJ2-7; possible D gene TRBD2, 6 bases. Trimming shortened V by 0 bases and J by 2 bases, and 11 bases separated the two germline ends. CDR1 and CDR2 (germline): MNHNS, SASEGT. The CDR3 has 15 residues. This CDR3 is CASSEAAGRTYEQYF. The CDR3 DNA reads TGTGCCAGCAGTGAAGCGGCAGGGAGGACCTACGAGCAGTACTTC.

This clone was counted between two and nine times. The J gene is TRBJ1-1, the V gene TRBV29-1; possible D gene TRBD1, 5 bases. The V and J ends lost 7 bases and 5 bases respectively, with 11 bases between them. The CDR3 spans 11 residues. Germline V gene lookup returns CDR1 SQVTM and CDR2 ANQGSEA. CDR3 protein: CSAYGGTEAFF. Written as DNA, the CDR3 is TGCAGCGCCTATGGGGGGACTGAAGCTTTCTTT.

The rearrangement links TRBV5-4 to TRBJ2-2; unclear D gene. Trimming pared 3 bases from V and 6 bases from J, leaving 15 bases between. This CDR3 has 15 residues. Germline V gene sequence: CDR1 SGHNT, CDR2 YYREEE (reference sequence). The CDR3 DNA sequence: TGTGCCAGCAGCTCAAGACTGGCCGTCGCCGGGGAGCTGTTTTTT. Its translation: CASSSRLAVAGELFF.

The V and J genes are TRBV6-5 and TRBJ1-2; D is uncertain. V was trimmed by 6 bases and J by 2 bases, leaving 13 bases between them. This CDR3 has 14 residues. Germline V gives CDR1 MNHEY, CDR2 SVGAGI. CDR3 DNA: TGTGCCAGCAGCCGACAATCGGGGAACTATGGCTACACCTTC. It is translated as CASSRQSGNYGYTF.

The V and J genes are TRBV14 and TRBJ2-1, with TRBD2 matching 10 bases. Germline V gene sequence: CDR1 SGHDN, CDR2 FVKESK. The CDR3 is 14 residues long. J gave up 9 bases and V 8 bases, and 10 bases lay outside the gene matches. This CDR3 is CASSLAGVNSEQFF. As DNA, the CDR3 is TGTGCCAGCTCCCTAGCGGGAGTCAATAGTGAGCAGTTCTTC. Filled out from reference TRBV14 and TRBJ2-1, the complete variable domain reads EAGVTQFPSHSVIEKGQTVTLRCDPISGHDNLYWYRRVMGKEIKFLLHFVKESKQDESGMPNNRFLAERTGGTYSTLKVQPAELEDSGVYFCASSLAGVNSEQFFGPGTRLTVL.

In DNA form, the CDR3 reads TGTGCCAGCGGGGAGGGACACGGGGGCGAAAAACTGTTTTTT. It translates to CASGEGHGGEKLFF. The chain has TRBV6-5 and TRBJ1-4; TRBD1 might be the D (6 bases). CDR3 length equals 14 residues. The V and J ends lost 8 bases and 8 bases respectively, with 18 bases between them. CDR1 is MNHEY, CDR2 SVGAGI, per germline.

The chain has TRBV21-1 and TRBJ2-5; the DNA was not compared with TRBD2, the D call given in the table. TRBV21-1 is shown as a pseudogene. The CDR3 is 14 residues long. CDR3: CASSKPAIQETQYF. The CDR3 region has the DNA TGTGCCAGCAGCAAACCAGCGATCCAAGAGACCCAGTACTTC.

The gene calls are TRBV11-2 and TRBJ1-4, with 8 bases fitting TRBD1. The germline V gene has CDR1 SGHAT and CDR2 FQNNGV. J was trimmed by 17 bases and V by 6 bases; bases with no gene match: 8. The CDR3 consists of 11 residues. CDR3 residues: CASRSADRVFF. CDR3 DNA: TGTGCCAGCAGAAGCGCGGACAGGGTATTTTTT.

This chain links TRBV4-1 with TRBJ1-4; no definite D call. The germline gives CDR1 MGHRA, CDR2 YSYEKL. V shed 3 bases and J shed 5 bases, with 19 bases lying between them. The CDR3 is made up of 17 amino acids. CDR3 bases: TGCGCCAGCAGCCACCTACCCGTCGGTGCGGTAAATGAAAAACTGTTTTTT. Translating gives CASSHLPVGAVNEKLFF.

The genes are TRBV25-1 and TRBJ2-3; 9 bases map to TRBD2. CDR1 is MGHDK and CDR2 is SYGVNS in the germline V gene. The V and J ends lost 4 bases and 2 bases, in that order; junction bases with no gene match: 13. The CDR3 is 18 amino acids. The CDR3 nucleotides read TGTGCCAGCAGTGGTGGACAGCAAGCGGGAGGTCCCACAGATACGCAGTATTTT. Its protein is CASSGGQQAGGPTDTQYF.

The rearrangement uses TRBV25-1 and TRBJ2-3, with D possibly matching TRBD1 (6 bases). Germline values: CDR1 MGHDK, CDR2 SYGVNS. The germline V and J ends were trimmed by 3 bases and 5 bases, with 15 bases remaining between them. The CDR3 is made up of 15 amino acids. For the CDR3, the DNA is TGTGCCAGCAGTGATAATACAGGGAATAAAGATACGCAGTATTTT. It is translated as CASSDNTGNKDTQYF.

The chain joins TRBV7-8 to TRBJ2-7, with 7 bases aligning to TRBD2. Germline loops: CDR1 SGHVS, CDR2 FQNEAQ. V shed 2 bases, J shed 3 bases, and the junction held 4 bases outside the gene matches. The CDR3 has 14 amino acids. This CDR3 is CASSLKRDYYEQYV. The CDR3 DNA sequence: TGTGCCAGCAGCTTAAAGAGGGACTACTACGAGCAGTACGTC.

The chain couples TRBV5-4 to TRBJ1-2; 10 bases are a match to TRBD1. The V segment lost 3 bases and the J segment 1 base; nucleotides outside the gene matches: 12. The CDR3 runs to 18 residues. Germline values: CDR1 SGHNT, CDR2 YYREEE (reference sequence). The CDR3 here is CASSSLPGQGPVNYGYTF. CDR3 nucleotides: TGTGCCAGCAGCTCGCTTCCGGGACAGGGGCCCGTTAACTATGGCTACACCTTC.

The chain uses TRBV6-1 and TRBJ2-3; TRBD2 is a possible D gene (5 bases). Germline V gene lookup returns CDR1 MNHNS and CDR2 SASEGT. The germline V and J ends were trimmed by 1 base and 5 bases, with 13 bases remaining between them. The CDR3 has 15 amino acids. DNA of the CDR3: TGTGCCAGCAGTGAAGATCCGGCGGCGGGAGATACGCAGTATTTT. It translates to CASSEDPAAGDTQYF.

This chain connects TRBV3-1 (or the pseudogene TRBV3-2) to TRBJ2-2; unclear D gene. V was shortened by 1 base and J by 10 bases, with 7 bases between the two germline ends. The CDR3 extends over 12 amino acids. The germline CDR1 and CDR2 sequences are LGHDT and YNNKEL (reference sequence). In nucleotides, the CDR3 is TGTGCCAGCAGCCAAGTCACAGCGGAGCTGTTTTTT. Translating it yields CASSQVTAELFF.

The chain has TRBV5-1 and TRBJ1-1, with TRBD1 matching over 7 bases. The germline CDR1 and CDR2 sequences are SGHRS and YFSETQ. This CDR3 has 13 residues. J lost 4 bases, V lost 0 bases, and 0 bases had no gene match. CDR3 in amino acids: CASSLGTGTEAFF. CDR3 coding DNA: TGCGCCAGCAGCTTGGGGACAGGCACTGAAGCTTTCTTT.

This clone has just one count. The chain is built from TRBV28 and TRBJ1-6; 8 bases fit TRBD1. With V trimmed by 6 bases and J by 0 bases, 1 base remained unmatched. The V gene's germline CDR1 is MDHEN and CDR2 SYDVKM. The CDR3 sequence is 15 residues long. In DNA, the CDR3 is TGTGCCAGCAGAGGACAGGGCTCCTATAATTCACCCCTCCACTTT. It specifies CASRGQGSYNSPLHF. Variable domain in full (rest from reference TRBV28 and TRBJ1-6): DVKVTQSSRYLVKRTGEKVFLECVQDMDHENMFWYRQDPGLGLRLIYFSYDVKMKEKGDIPEGYSVSREKKERFSLILESASTNQTSMYLCASRGQGSYNSPLHFGNGTRLTVT.

V and J are TRBV27 and TRBJ1-2; a weak D match, TRBD1 (6 bases). Germline V gene lookup returns CDR1 MNHEY and CDR2 SMNVEV (reference sequence). Trimming removed 8 bases from V and 5 bases from J, with 9 bases in between. The CDR3 spans 11 residues. The CDR3, as DNA: TGTGCCAGCGGAACAGGGTATGGCTACACCTTC. As protein: CASGTGYGYTF.

The table lists this clone with a count of one. This chain uses TRBV19 with TRBJ2-5; possibly TRBD1 for D (5 bases). Germline V gene lookup returns CDR1 LNHDA and CDR2 SQIVND (reference sequence). V lost 1 base and J 3 bases, leaving 9 bases between the germline ends. This CDR3 region has 14 residues. The CDR3 region has the DNA TGTGCCAGTAGTATAGTCGCCAGGGAAGAGACCCAGTACTTC. As protein: CASSIVAREETQYF.

The CDR3: CASSYSSLAEQETQYF. Written as DNA, the CDR3 is TGTGCCAGCAGTTACTCAAGCCTAGCGGAACAAGAGACCCAGTACTTC. The genes are TRBV6-5 and TRBJ2-5; 7 bases agree with TRBD2. Germline loops: CDR1 MNHEY, CDR2 SVGAGI. CDR3 size: 16 residues. V lost 0 bases to trimming and J lost 2 bases; unmatched junction nucleotides: 6.

The rearrangement joins TRBV30 to TRBJ1-2; D gene unclear. V was pared by 4 bases and J by 0 bases, with 3 bases between. This CDR3 spans 11 amino acids. The germline V gene encodes CDR1 GTSNPN and CDR2 SVGIG (reference sequence). The CDR3 loop reads CAWTTNYGYTF. CDR3 bases: TGTGCCTGGACAACTAACTATGGCTACACCTTC. The full variable domain, with the rest looked up from reference TRBV30 and TRBJ1-2, is SQTIHQWPATLVQPVGSPLSLECTVEGTSNPNLYWYRQAAGRGLQLLFYSVGIGQISSEVPQNLSASRPQDRQFILSSKKLLLSDSGFYLCAWTTNYGYTFGSGTRLTVV.